What follows are 8 T cell receptor beta chains derived from one specimen sequenced in a study of regulatory T cells in long-lasting Graves disease. Arm-PCR of CDR3 regions with iRepertoire HTBI primers generated TCR beta libraries. TCRdb redid the calling of the multiplex PCR reads with MiXCR, one entry per CDR3 protein. The sample carries roughly 700,000 distinct CDR3 sequences, 30% recorded once. Time point reported: persistent/refractory GD, antithyroid drugs over 5 years with positive TRAb. The TCR library was made from RNA that had been extracted from PBMCs in TRIzol. The source material was peripheral blood mononuclear cells (PBMCs), sampled when the disease was refractory, from a patient treated with antithyroid drugs. These receptors were taken from a female donor with Graves disease.

This clonotype was picked up many times. This chain uses TRBV28 with TRBJ1-1, with D hard to call. Trimming removed 0 bases at V and 6 bases at J, with 8 bases between. This CDR3 is built from 13 residues. CDR1 and CDR2 from the germline V gene are MDHEN and SYDVKM. The CDR3 sequence is CASSLWGAPEAFF. DNA of the CDR3: TGTGCCAGCAGTTTATGGGGAGCCCCTGAAGCTTTCTTT.

On this clonotype: The CDR3 end shows no conserved phenylalanine or tryptophan, and so a read error is likely. This CDR3 reads CASSLNTEAFL. CDR3 nucleotides: TGCGCCAGCAGCCTGAACACTGAAGCTTTCCTT. The chain carries TRBV5-1 and TRBJ1-1; D uncertain. V gave up 4 bases and J gave up 0 bases, with 1 base separating them. Looked up from germline, CDR1 is SGHRS and CDR2 is YFSETQ. The CDR3 consists of 11 residues.

This clonotype has a count of ten or more. V gene TRBV28 combines with J gene TRBJ1-1; possible D gene TRBD1, 6 bases. The V end lost 5 bases, the J end lost 4 bases, and 17 bases lay between the germline ends. The CDR3 is 15 residues long. From germline, CDR1 is MDHEN and CDR2 SYDVKM. The CDR3 DNA reads as TGTGCCAGCAGTATCGCATTGGGGGCTGGCACTGAAGCTTTCTTT. This codes for CASSIALGAGTEAFF.

This chain connects TRBV14 to TRBJ2-4; D remains unclear. The J call is uncertain, as TRBJ2-5 better fits the DNA end. This CDR3 spans 13 amino acids. Germline V gene sequence: CDR1 SGHDN, CDR2 FVKESK. CDR3 sequence reads: CASSQDLRKTQYF. The DNA of the CDR3 is TGTGCCAGCAGCCAAGATTTGAGAAAGACCCAGTACTTC.

This clonotype turned up a few times. The chain uses TRBV9 and TRBJ1-1; 8 bases align to TRBD1. The CDR3 runs 15 residues. Germline V gene sequence: CDR1 SGDLS, CDR2 YYNGEE. V trimming: 3 bases; J trimming: 1 base; junction bases outside the gene matches: 5. The CDR3 nucleotides are TGTGCCAGCAGCGAGGGGACAGGTTCGAACACTGAAGCTTTCTTT. It encodes CASSEGTGSNTEAFF.

CDR3 region: CASSEEGQLNTEAFF. Here the CDR3 DNA reads TGTGCCAGCAGTGAAGAAGGACAGCTGAACACTGAAGCTTTCTTT. J is TRBJ1-1 and V is TRBV2; possibly TRBD1 for D (6 bases). V was trimmed by 1 base and J by 0 bases, leaving 9 bases between them. This CDR3 is built from 15 residues. Per germline, CDR1 SNHLY and CDR2 FYNNEI.

The rearrangement joins TRBV24-1 to TRBJ2-2; possible D gene TRBD1, 5 bases. The CDR3 totals 15 residues. The V gene's germline CDR1 is KGHDR and CDR2 SFDVKD. V was shortened by 3 bases and J by 5 bases, with 12 bases between the two germline ends. The CDR3 sequence: CATSDTRVSTGELFF. The CDR3 DNA reads as TGTGCCACCAGTGATACCAGGGTGTCGACCGGGGAGCTGTTTTTT.

This clonotype has just a few counts. The rearrangement joins TRBV30 to TRBJ1-2, with 9 nucleotides matching TRBD1. The CDR3 totals 15 residues. V dropped 4 bases and J dropped 0; count of bases not matched to a gene: 6. CDR1 and CDR2 (germline): GTSNPN, SVGIG (reference sequence). CDR3 bases: TGTGCCTGGAAAGACAGGGGGTCGACTAACTATGGCTACACCTTC. As protein: CAWKDRGSTNYGYTF.